This T cell receptor (beta chain) was sequenced during a study of regulatory T cells in long-lasting Graves disease. Study details: Antithyroid drug use was under 3 months in newly diagnosed Graves' patients. Study-wide points: TRBV28, TRBJ1-2 and TRBJ2-5 were segments that persistent disease favored.

Researchers made TCR beta libraries by using iRepertoire HTBI primers and running Arm-PCR on CDR3 regions. From the multiplex PCR reads, TCRdb called clonotypes with MiXCR, one entry per CDR3 protein. The repertoire holds about 620,000 distinct CDR3 sequences, 16% seen once, with 18% in the top ten. CDR3 length equals 17 residues. With 5 bases removed from V and 3 bases from J, the gap between germline ends came to 23 bases. Per the germline V gene, CDR1 is SGHRS and CDR2 is YFSETQ. This clonotype occurred a few times. Its specificity is unknown. Time point: newly diagnosed GD, antithyroid drugs for less than 3 months. From RNA extracted from PBMCs, the TCR library was made. This sample was also put to use in a study of T cells in Graves' hyperthyroidism and ophthalmopathy.

Sequenced material: peripheral blood mononuclear cells (PBMCs), taken at new diagnosis, from a patient treated with antithyroid drugs. This chain connects TRBV5-1 to TRBJ2-5; maybe TRBD1 (6 bases). The sequence was collected from a woman younger than 45 with Graves disease. Here the CDR3 reads CASSLRGQGSTKETQYF. CDR3 in DNA: TGCGCCAGCAGTTTGAGGGGACAAGGGTCTACCAAAGAGACCCAGTACTTC.